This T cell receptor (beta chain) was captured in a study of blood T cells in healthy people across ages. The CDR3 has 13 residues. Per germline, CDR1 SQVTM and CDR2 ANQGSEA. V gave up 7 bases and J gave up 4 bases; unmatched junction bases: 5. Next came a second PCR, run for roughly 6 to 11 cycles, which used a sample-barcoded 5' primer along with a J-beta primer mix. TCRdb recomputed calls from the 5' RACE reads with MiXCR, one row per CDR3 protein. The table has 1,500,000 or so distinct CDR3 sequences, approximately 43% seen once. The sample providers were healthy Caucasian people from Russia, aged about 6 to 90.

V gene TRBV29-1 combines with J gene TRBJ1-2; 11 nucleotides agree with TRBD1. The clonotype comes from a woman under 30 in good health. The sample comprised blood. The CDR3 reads CSARTGGPYGYTF. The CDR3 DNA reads TGCAGCGCCCGGACAGGGGGCCCCTATGGCTACACCTTC.